A selection of T cell receptor beta chains follows, all from one sample in a study of CD8 T cells in ankylosing spondylitis. TCRdb re-analysed the 5' RACE reads in MiXCR, keeping a single row per CDR3 protein. The data contain around 480,000 distinct CDR3 sequences, 15% to 20% of them singletons. The sample comprised blood, either unsorted or a sorted T cell fraction (not recorded which). The receptors here all came from a male donor with ankylosing spondylitis. CDR3s leave out the opening cysteine and the closing phenylalanine or tryptophan. Some rows have no size entry. The others give once, few or many, or a class for an expanded clone.

v_call	j_call	clone_size	cdr3_aa
TRBV4-1	TRBJ2-5	few	ASSQHSGGQETQY
TRBV4-1	TRBJ2-1	-	ASSPNTAGGYNEQF
TRBV18	TRBJ1-1	few	ASSLGQGTRNTEAF
TRBV12-3/TRBV12-4	TRBJ1-5	-	ASSLNGSPHQPQH
TRBV19	TRBJ2-5	-	ASSIRGRHEETQY
TRBV2	TRBJ1-5	many	ASSEDRALGQPQH
TRBV29-1	TRBJ1-3	many	SVEAGRNTIY
TRBV28	TRBJ1-5	few	ASSSSGTGNQPQH
TRBV10-3	TRBJ2-3	many	AINRGTDTQY
TRBV19	TRBJ1-5	few	ASRVTGGSNQPQH
TRBV9	TRBJ2-1	few	ASSVGASGRTEQF
TRBV7-2	TRBJ2-7	many	ASSRGTSGSYEQY
TRBV28	TRBJ2-6	-	ASSPGQGVWGHSGANVLT
TRBV7-2	TRBJ2-2	-	ASSLPFSPGELF
TRBV4-1	TRBJ1-1	-	ASSQDGRLNTEAF
TRBV4-2	TRBJ2-1	-	ASSHLLAEVNEQF
TRBV27	TRBJ1-2	-	ASSARAGEGYT
TRBV2	TRBJ1-2	-	ASSVTTNYGYT
TRBV25-1	TRBJ2-7	-	ASSDPHGQGNYEQY
TRBV5-6	TRBJ1-1	-	ASSRGAAGKGAEAF
TRBV7-2	TRBJ2-7	few	ASSLRGYEDEQY
TRBV20-1	TRBJ1-5	few	SVEGSGGASNQPQH
TRBV2	TRBJ1-1	few	ANSQGAKNTEAF
TRBV11-3	TRBJ1-2	-	ASSLDGQGIGDGYT
TRBV4-2	TRBJ2-7	many	ASSQLAGGSYEQY
TRBV24-1	TRBJ2-1	-	ATSDPLSGREDEQF
TRBV29-1	TRBJ1-1	few	SVSPVGNTEAF
TRBV12-3/TRBV12-4	TRBJ2-7	many	ASSFGLVYEQY
TRBV28	TRBJ2-7	-	ASIGGRRSYEQY
TRBV20-1	TRBJ2-1	-	SAFVSLAQSSYNEQF
TRBV19	TRBJ1-2	-	ASTDREAYGYT
TRBV29-1	TRBJ2-1	-	SVVRTGTHEQF
TRBV7-8	TRBJ2-7	few	ASSTDDSYEQY
TRBV5-5	TRBJ2-2	many	ASSPGQGTGELF
TRBV14	TRBJ2-1	many	ASNYNEQF
TRBV20-1	TRBJ2-1	-	SNRGGSYNEQF
TRBV5-6	TRBJ2-1	-	ASSKLAGTYNEQF
TRBV20-1	TRBJ1-1	many	SARRPGENTEAF
TRBV2	TRBJ1-4	-	ASSERHQEKLF
TRBV24-1	TRBJ2-2	many	ATSDATGELF
TRBV5-1	TRBJ1-2	many	ASSSVDGYT
TRBV10-3	TRBJ2-7	-	AISPGTSGPYEQY
TRBV24-1	TRBJ2-2	few	ATSGRQATGELF
TRBV6-1	TRBJ1-2	few	ASSNLGQASGYGYT
TRBV6-2/TRBV6-3	TRBJ1-4	-	ASSYPLAELTTNEKLF
TRBV7-9	TRBJ2-1	-	ASSLGRSVYNEQF
TRBV20-1	TRBJ2-1	-	SARDIRDSGQF
TRBV20-1	TRBJ2-1	-	SAGAWQPDEQF
TRBV20-1	TRBJ2-1	-	SAPTDRVNEQF
TRBV20-1	TRBJ1-4	few	SARDSTGGNEKLF
TRBV6-5	TRBJ2-2	few	ASSYSGGGELF
TRBV5-1	TRBJ1-2	few	ASSLDPNYYGYT
TRBV27	TRBJ2-7	-	ASSTRTGRGVYEQY
TRBV5-1	TRBJ1-1	-	ASSSGTGIGTEAF
TRBV30	TRBJ2-1	few	AWTLTGVFDEQF